The 24 T cell receptor beta chains below were found in one sample sequenced in a study of shared clonotypes between healthy human individuals. Using immunoSEQ multiplex PCR, the repertoire was profiled, and TCRdb retains in-frame clones only, with some absent. The table records roughly 2,300,000 clones, around 90% of them present only once. Material: naive CD4+ T cells from PBMCs. The sample's subset: CD45RA+ positively selected. The receptor source for this set is a man aged 18 to 29 in good health. Some clones in this sample may be carry-over from other donors' samples.

A remark on this clone: The same CDR3 also results from other DNA sequences found in this sample. The chain couples TRBV10-3 to TRBJ1-5; D is uncertain. The CDR3 runs to 13 residues. CDR1 ENHRY and CDR2 SYGVKD come from the germline V gene. The ends were cut back, 3 bases at V and 0 bases at J, with 3 bases in the middle. The DNA of the CDR3 is TGTGCCATCAGTGATAATAGCAATCAGCCCCAGCATTTT. It is translated as CAISDNSNQPQHF.

The V call is TRBV6-6, the J call TRBJ2-1, with 8 bases identical to TRBD1. From germline, CDR1 is MNHNY and CDR2 SVGAGI (reference sequence). Trimming cost V 6 bases and J 10 bases; bases outside gene matches: 11. The CDR3 consists of 14 residues. This chain's CDR3 is CASSLPTGAGEQFF. The CDR3 DNA sequence: TGTGCCAGCAGCCTACCGACAGGGGCCGGGGAGCAGTTCTTC.

The chain uses TRBV7-2 and TRBJ2-1; 7 nucleotides match TRBD2. The CDR3 runs 14 residues. V lost 1 base and J lost 8; bases outside the gene matches: 5. Per the germline V gene, CDR1 is SGHTA and CDR2 is FQGNSA. The CDR3 spells CASSLGGRVHEQFF. CDR3 DNA sequence: TGTGCCAGCAGCTTAGGAGGGAGGGTCCATGAGCAGTTCTTC. The entire variable domain, with the rest obtained from reference TRBV7-2 and TRBJ2-1, is as follows: GAGVSQSPSNKVTEKGKDVELRCDPISGHTALYWYRQSLGQGLEFLIYFQGNSAPDKSGLPSDRFSAERTGGSVSTLTIQRTQQEDSAVYLCASSLGGRVHEQFFGPGTRLTVL.

The chain recombines TRBV5-1 with TRBJ1-2; D is possibly TRBD1 (5 bases). The CDR3 contains 15 residues. CDR1 is SGHRS and CDR2 is YFSETQ in the germline V gene. The germline V and J ends were trimmed by 2 bases and 6 bases, with 17 bases remaining between them. In nucleotides, the CDR3 is TGCGCCAGCAGCTTACAGGAGTCCCCTTACAATGGCTACACCTTC. It translates to CASSLQESPYNGYTF.

V and J are TRBV7-3 and TRBJ2-4; 7 bases agree with TRBD1. J gave up 1 base and V 5 bases, and 2 bases lay outside the gene matches. The germline CDR1 and CDR2 sequences are SGHTA and FQGTGA. This CDR3 region has 14 residues. CDR3 DNA sequence: TGTGCCAGCAGCCAACAGGGGGCCAAAAACATTCAGTACTTC. The encoded protein is CASSQQGAKNIQYF.

The CDR3 reads CASSVAGTGGAYEQYF. The CDR3 bases are TGTGCCAGCAGCGTAGCCGGGACAGGGGGCGCCTACGAGCAGTACTTC. The chain has TRBV9 and TRBJ2-7; 12 bases match TRBD1. The CDR3 sequence is 16 residues long. Trimming at V came to 0 bases and at J to 2 bases, leaving 3 bases not matched to a gene. CDR1 SGDLS and CDR2 YYNGEE come from the germline V gene.

The rearrangement links TRBV18 to TRBJ1-1; D is unresolved. V was cut by 1 base and J by 2 bases, with 20 bases left in between. This CDR3 has 18 residues. The germline CDR1 and CDR2 sequences are KGHSH and LQKENI. CDR3 DNA sequence: TGTGCCAGCTCACCACGTAGGGCTGTGACCCTAGGAAACACTGAAGCTTTCTTT. Translated, it gives CASSPRRAVTLGNTEAFF.

This clone was picked up one time. The chain is built from TRBV5-6 and TRBJ2-1; the D is unclear. This CDR3 is 15 amino acids long. The germline CDR1 and CDR2 sequences are SGHDT and YYEEEE. The V end lost 3 bases, the J end lost 10 bases, and 20 bases lay between the germline ends. CDR3 region: CASSSPAAKPGEQFF. DNA for the CDR3: TGTGCCAGCAGCTCCCCCGCGGCAAAACCAGGCGAGCAGTTCTTC.

CDR3 sequence (DNA): TGTGCCAGCAGCTCCCCGGGGGGGGGAAAAACCGGGGAGCTGTTTTTT. The encoded protein is CASSSPGGGKTGELFF. V usage is TRBV11-1 and J usage is TRBJ2-2, with TRBD2 matching over 8 bases. Germline lookup yields CDR1 SGHAT and CDR2 FQDESV (reference sequence). V was clipped by 4 bases and J by 5 bases; unmatched bases: 9. This CDR3 is 16 amino acids long.

The chain has TRBV7-9 and TRBJ2-5, with TRBD1 as a possible D gene (6 bases). CDR3 length: 16 amino acids. Trimming shortened V by 1 base and J by 2 bases, and 14 bases separated the two germline ends. The V gene's germline CDR1 is SEHNR and CDR2 FQNEAQ (reference sequence). This chain's CDR3 is CASSLGSTGLQETQYF. The CDR3 nucleotides are TGTGCCAGCAGCTTAGGTTCCACAGGGCTACAAGAGACCCAGTACTTC.

The chain recombines TRBV10-1 with TRBJ2-3, with TRBD2 matching over 8 bases. This CDR3 contains 17 residues. The germline V gene has CDR1 WNHNN and CDR2 SYGVQD (reference sequence). The ends lost 0 bases at V and 1 base at J; junction bases unmatched: 6. This chain's CDR3 is CASSESRAGGRTDTQYF. As DNA, the CDR3 is TGCGCCAGCAGTGAGTCGAGGGCGGGAGGACGCACAGATACGCAGTATTTT.

The V and J genes are TRBV6-5 and TRBJ1-4; TRBD1 matches at 8 bases. V dropped 6 bases and J dropped 8; count of bases not matched to a gene: 8. Germline CDR1 and CDR2: MNHEY and SVGAGI. The CDR3 extends over 14 amino acids. The CDR3 is CASSRQGAGEKLFF. The DNA for the CDR3 is TGTGCCAGCAGCCGCCAGGGGGCGGGGGAAAAACTGTTTTTT.

V usage is TRBV29-1 and J usage is TRBJ2-7; TRBD1 matches at 10 bases. The J segment lost 7 bases and the V segment lost 8 bases, leaving 8 bases of the junction unmatched. The germline V gene encodes CDR1 SQVTM and CDR2 ANQGSEA. CDR3 size: 12 residues. CDR3 sequence reads: CSPRQGAREQYF. DNA for the CDR3: TGCAGCCCCCGACAGGGGGCAAGGGAGCAGTACTTC.

The chain recombines TRBV30 with TRBJ1-1; D uncertain. The CDR3 is made up of 11 amino acids. The germline V and J ends were trimmed by 2 bases and 3 bases, with 4 bases remaining between them. Germline CDR1 reads GTSNPN; CDR2 reads SVGIG (reference sequence). The CDR3 DNA follows: TGTGCCTGGAGTTCGTACACTGAAGCTTTCTTT. This encodes CAWSSYTEAFF.

Regarding this clone: At the DNA level, this CDR3 is encoded by other sequences in the same sample as well. The rearrangement links TRBV18 to TRBJ2-7; 8 bases map to TRBD2. There are 16 residues in the CDR3. V lost 6 bases to trimming and J lost 0 bases; unmatched junction nucleotides: 10. Germline CDR1 and CDR2: KGHSH and LQKENI. CDR3 sequence reads: CASSPNIAGSSYEQYF. The CDR3 region has the DNA TGTGCCAGCTCGCCTAACATAGCGGGAAGCTCCTACGAGCAGTACTTC.

V usage is TRBV6-1 and J usage is TRBJ2-1, with D tentatively TRBD2 (6 bases). There are 14 residues in the CDR3. The V end lost 8 bases, the J end lost 8 bases, and 19 bases lay between the germline ends. Germline V lookup: CDR1 MNHNS, CDR2 SASEGT. The CDR3 region has the DNA TGTGCCAGCTCCGAATACAGGAGGGGCTATGAGCAGTTCTTC. Translated: CASSEYRRGYEQFF.

The rearrangement uses TRBV2 and TRBJ2-3; 7 bases align to TRBD2. The CDR3 spans 14 residues. Germline-derived CDR1 and CDR2 are SNHLY and FYNNEI. Trimming cost V 5 bases and J 6 bases; bases outside gene matches: 8. The CDR3 protein is CASSPKAGMDTQYF. The CDR3 DNA reads TGTGCCAGCAGTCCAAAAGCGGGGATGGATACGCAGTATTTT. Filled out from reference TRBV2 and TRBJ2-3, the complete variable domain reads EPEVTQTPSHQVTQMGQEVILRCVPISNHLYFYWYRQILGQKVEFLVSFYNNEISEKSEIFDDQFSVERPDGSNFTLKIRSTKLEDSAMYFCASSPKAGMDTQYFGPGTRLTVL.

This sequence joins TRBV19 and TRBJ2-7; D unresolved. V was trimmed by 5 bases and J by 2 bases, leaving 13 bases between them. The CDR3 length is 14 residues. Germline V gene sequence: CDR1 LNHDA, CDR2 SQIVND (reference sequence). CDR3 sequence reads: CASSPPDQPYEQYF. DNA for the CDR3: TGTGCCAGTAGTCCTCCGGACCAACCCTACGAGCAGTACTTC.

This clone was picked up one time. The chain joins TRBV4-1 to TRBJ2-3, with 11 bases identical to TRBD2. This CDR3 spans 15 amino acids. The V segment lost 4 bases and the J segment 4 bases; nucleotides outside the gene matches: 4. The germline V gene has CDR1 MGHRA and CDR2 YSYEKL. In DNA, the CDR3 is TGCGCCAGCAGCCGACTACTAGCGGGAGCAGATACGCAGTATTTT. Encoded protein: CASSRLLAGADTQYF.

This clone has a handful of counts. This chain joins TRBV14 and TRBJ1-4, with D unresolved. This CDR3 contains 12 residues. Trimming stripped 2 bases from V and 2 bases from J, with 0 bases between. Germline values: CDR1 SGHDN, CDR2 FVKESK. The CDR3 spells CASSQTNEKLFF. CDR3 DNA sequence: TGTGCCAGCAGCCAAACTAATGAAAAACTGTTTTTT.

The V and J genes are TRBV25-1 and TRBJ1-1; 7 bases line up with TRBD1. Germline trimming cut 8 bases from V and 6 bases from J; bases unmatched to any gene: 9. The CDR3 has 13 residues. Germline loops: CDR1 MGHDK, CDR2 SYGVNS. The CDR3 region is CASGQAGAAEAFF. The CDR3 DNA follows: TGTGCCAGCGGACAGGCGGGGGCCGCTGAAGCTTTCTTT.

This sequence joins TRBV7-7 and TRBJ2-5, with 7 bases fitting TRBD2. The length of the CDR3 is 13 residues. Trimming removed 5 bases from V and 1 base from J; junction bases left unmatched: 1. Germline lookup yields CDR1 SSHAT and CDR2 FNYEAQ (reference sequence). The chain's CDR3 is CASSGGGQETQYF. The CDR3 bases are TGTGCCAGCAGCGGGGGGGGCCAAGAGACCCAGTACTTC.

The gene calls are TRBV4-3 and TRBJ2-5; maybe TRBD2 (5 bases). CDR1 and CDR2 (germline): LGHNA, YSLEER. V lost 4 bases and J lost 2, with 14 bases in between. There are 15 residues in the CDR3. This CDR3 reads CASSLQEGVQETQYF. Written as DNA, the CDR3 is TGCGCCAGCAGCCTACAAGAGGGAGTACAAGAGACCCAGTACTTC.

The chain joins TRBV10-3 to TRBJ2-5; 7 positions match TRBD2. V lost 11 bases and J lost 2; bases outside the gene matches: 5. The CDR3 sequence is 12 residues long. The V gene's germline CDR1 is ENHRY and CDR2 SYGVKD. The CDR3 region is CACRGSQETQYF. CDR3 sequence (DNA): TGTGCCTGTCGCGGGAGTCAAGAGACCCAGTACTTC.